Presented here are 5 T cell receptor beta chains from one specimen sequenced in a study of identifying expanded T cells in peripheral blood. Produced via immunoSEQ multiplex PCR; TCRdb's table is partial and in-frame only. The sample shows some 96,000 clones, approximately 88% of them seen only once. The sample consisted of blood. These receptors were taken from a person aged 18 to 69 in good health.

The genes are TRBV19 and TRBJ1-4; D unclear. Per germline, CDR1 LNHDA and CDR2 SQIVND (reference sequence). The ends were cut back, 1 base at V and 7 bases at J, with 13 bases in the middle. The CDR3 loop spans 15 amino acids. CDR3 residues: CASSIGRGMSEKLFF. The CDR3 DNA reads as TGTGCCAGTAGTATAGGTCGGGGTATGAGTGAAAAACTGTTTTTT.

This clone has more than one count but fewer than ten. The gene calls are TRBV4-1 and TRBJ2-6; D might be TRBD2 (6 bases). Germline V gene sequence: CDR1 MGHRA, CDR2 YSYEKL. The CDR3 is 17 amino acids. The germline V and J ends were trimmed by 4 bases and 0 bases, with 13 bases remaining between them. For the CDR3, the DNA is TGCGCCAGCAGCCCTAGCGACGGCTCCTCTGGGGCCAACGTCCTGACTTTC. Amino acids: CASSPSDGSSGANVLTF.

The rearrangement uses TRBV5-1 and TRBJ2-5; possibly TRBD2 for D (6 bases). V lost 5 bases and J 2 bases, leaving 7 bases between the germline ends. CDR3 length: 12 residues. Germline-derived CDR1 and CDR2 are SGHRS and YFSETQ. In nucleotides, the CDR3 is TGCGCCAGCAGGACTAGTCAAGAGACCCAGTACTTC. This codes for CASRTSQETQYF. Full variable domain (rest looked up from reference TRBV5-1 and TRBJ2-5): KAGVTQTPRYLIKTRGQQVTLSCSPISGHRSVSWYQQTPGQGLQFLFEYFSETQRNKGNFPGRFSGRQFSNSRSEMNVSTLELGDSALYLCASRTSQETQYFGPGTRLLVL.

The rearrangement joins TRBV5-1 to TRBJ2-3; TRBD1 matches 9 bases. The V and J ends lost 4 bases and 3 bases, in that order; junction bases with no gene match: 3. The CDR3 consists of 14 residues. CDR1 SGHRS and CDR2 YFSETQ come from the germline V gene. This CDR3 reads CASSADRGTDTQYF. The DNA for the CDR3 is TGCGCCAGCAGCGCGGACAGGGGAACAGATACGCAGTATTTT.

This chain connects TRBV11-2 to TRBJ1-1; D uncertain. This CDR3 spans 15 amino acids. V lost 1 base to trimming and J lost 4 bases, with 13 bases between them. CDR1 SGHAT and CDR2 FQNNGV come from the germline V gene. CDR3 region: CASSLGGPEGTEAFF. Written as DNA, the CDR3 is TGTGCCAGCAGCTTAGGAGGACCGGAGGGCACTGAAGCTTTCTTT.